This T cell receptor beta chain emerged from a study of human T cells and chemical hapten exposure. Across the study: Small pooled library volume differences mainly caused per-sample TCR yield variation.

Time point in this sample: pre-sensitization, week 0. The treatment: therapeutic diphenylcyclopropenone sensitization with weekly scalp DPC. This clonotype has a count of ten or more. MiXCR was run by TCRdb on the RACE reads, yielding one entry per CDR3 protein. The table includes under 400,000 distinct CDR3 sequences, roughly 5% detected once. The CDR3 is 15 residues long. V was shortened by 5 bases and J by 6 bases, with 17 bases between the two germline ends. CDR1 and CDR2 (germline): MDHEN, SYDVKM. Specimen: whole blood, collected in connection with sensitization to the hapten diphenylcyclopropenone (DPC). V is TRBV28 and J is TRBJ1-5; maybe TRBD1 (5 bases). This TCR was recovered from a woman aged 50 to 65 with alopecia areata. Some clones in this sample may be carry-over from other donors' samples. The CDR3 reads CASSGTEGYRQPQHF. CDR3 nucleotide sequence: TGTGCCAGCAGTGGTACAGAGGGGTATCGTCAGCCCCAGCATTTT. The full variable domain, in which reference TRBV28 and TRBJ1-5 provide the parts outside the CDR3, is DVKVTQSSRYLVKRTGEKVFLECVQDMDHENMFWYRQDPGLGLRLIYFSYDVKMKEKGDIPEGYSVSREKKERFSLILESASTNQTSMYLCASSGTEGYRQPQHFGDGTRLSIL.